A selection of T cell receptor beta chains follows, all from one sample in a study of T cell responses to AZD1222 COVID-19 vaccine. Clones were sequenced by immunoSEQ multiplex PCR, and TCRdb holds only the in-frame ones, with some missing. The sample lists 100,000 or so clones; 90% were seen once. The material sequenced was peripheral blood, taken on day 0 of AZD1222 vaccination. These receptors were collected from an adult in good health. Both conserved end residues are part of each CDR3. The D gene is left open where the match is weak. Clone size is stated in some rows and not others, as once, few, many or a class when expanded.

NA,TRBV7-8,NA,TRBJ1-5,CASSPGGQPQHF,TGTGCCAGCAGCCCCGGGGGTCAGCCCCAGCATTTT
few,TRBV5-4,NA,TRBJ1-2,CASSPMGVGYGYTF,TGTGCCAGCAGCCCCATGGGGGTCGGGTATGGCTACACCTTC
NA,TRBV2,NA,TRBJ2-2,CASVEDAGLPGELFF,TGTGCCAGCGTGGAGGACGCAGGCCTCCCCGGGGAGCTGTTTTTT
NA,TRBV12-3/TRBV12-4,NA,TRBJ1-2,CASSLRQNYGYTF,TGTGCCAGCAGTTTGCGGCAGAACTATGGCTACACCTTC
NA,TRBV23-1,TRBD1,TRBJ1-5,CASSQIAGPEWDREDQPQHF,TGCGCCAGCAGTCAAATCGCTGGGCCAGAATGGGACAGGGAAGATCAGCCCCAGCATTTT
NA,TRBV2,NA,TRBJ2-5,CASTSGTPQETQYF,TGTGCCAGCACCAGCGGGACACCGCAAGAGACCCAGTACTTC
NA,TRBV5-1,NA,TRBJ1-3,CASSLAGNSGNTIYF,TGCGCCAGCAGCTTGGCGGGGAACTCTGGAAACACCATATATTTT
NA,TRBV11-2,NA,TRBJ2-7,CASSLDRGYSYEQYF,TGTGCCAGCAGCTTAGACAGGGGTTACTCCTACGAGCAGTACTTC
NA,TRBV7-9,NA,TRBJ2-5,CASSLAQLGTQYF,TGTGCCAGCAGCTTAGCCCAGTTGGGGACCCAGTACTTC
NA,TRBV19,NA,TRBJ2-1,CASSISIGQPDVF,TGTGCCAGTAGTATAAGTATTGGACAGCCTGACGTCTTC
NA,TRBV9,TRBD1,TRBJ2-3,CASSAGQGAADTQYF,TGTGCCAGCAGCGCCGGACAGGGGGCGGCAGATACGCAGTATTTT
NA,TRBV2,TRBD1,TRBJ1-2,CASSGTGVQNYGYTF,TGTGCCAGCAGTGGAACAGGGGTCCAAAACTATGGCTACACCTTC
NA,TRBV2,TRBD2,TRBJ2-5,CASSETSGKETQYF,TGTGCCAGCAGTGAAACTAGCGGCAAAGAGACCCAGTACTTC
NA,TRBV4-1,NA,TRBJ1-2,CASSQDWPVQGYTF,TGCGCCAGCAGCCAAGATTGGCCTGTCCAGGGCTACACCTTC
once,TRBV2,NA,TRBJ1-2,CASTPGVSRGYGYTF,TGTGCCAGCACACCAGGGGTCTCTCGGGGCTATGGCTACACCTTC
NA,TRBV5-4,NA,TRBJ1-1,CASRPRGETMRRYTEAFF,TGTGCCAGCAGACCAAGGGGGGAGACAATGAGGCGGTACACTGAAGCTTTCTTT
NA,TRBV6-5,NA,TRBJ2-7,CASSYSRVNEQYF,TGTGCCAGCAGTTACTCGAGGGTGAACGAGCAGTACTTC
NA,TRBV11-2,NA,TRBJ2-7,CASSPYDGEQYF,TGTGCCAGCAGCCCCTACGATGGAGAGCAGTACTTC
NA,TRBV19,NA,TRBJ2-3,CRCQELISGRTDTQYF,TGCCGGTGCCAGGAGCTAATTAGCGGCCGCACAGATACGCAGTATTTT
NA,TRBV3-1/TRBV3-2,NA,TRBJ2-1,CASSPAPGDSSYNEQFF,TGTGCCAGCAGCCCCGCTCCGGGGGATAGCTCCTACAATGAGCAGTTCTTC
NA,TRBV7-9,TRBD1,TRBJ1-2,CASSLATRDRDGYTF,TGTGCCAGCAGCTTAGCGACCCGGGACAGGGATGGCTACACCTTC
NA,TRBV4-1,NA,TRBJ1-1,CASSQVGGRANTEAFF,TGCGCCAGCAGCCAAGTTGGGGGCCGGGCCAACACTGAAGCTTTCTTT
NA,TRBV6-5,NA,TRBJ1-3,CASSSADDTSGNTIYF,TGTGCCAGCAGTTCTGCGGACGACACCTCTGGAAACACCATATATTTT
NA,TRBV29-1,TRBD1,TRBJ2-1,CSVVLQDRVGREQFF,TGCAGCGTGGTACTACAGGACAGGGTCGGTAGAGAGCAGTTCTTC
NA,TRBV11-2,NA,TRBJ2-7,CASSWGPSSYEQYF,TGTGCCAGCAGCTGGGGGCCTTCCTCCTACGAGCAGTACTTC
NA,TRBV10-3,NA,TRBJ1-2,CAISESLHYNYGYTF,TGTGCCATCAGTGAGTCGTTGCATTACAACTATGGCTACACCTTC
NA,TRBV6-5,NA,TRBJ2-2,CAARSGAGGELFF,TGTGCCGCACGATCCGGGGCCGGCGGGGAGCTGTTTTTT
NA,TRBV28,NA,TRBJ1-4,CASRVSTNEKLFF,TGTGCCAGTAGAGTCTCAACTAATGAAAAACTGTTTTTT
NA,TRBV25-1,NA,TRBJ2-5,CASSEPGEETQYF,TGTGCCAGCAGTGAACCGGGGGAAGAGACCCAGTACTTC
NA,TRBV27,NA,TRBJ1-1,CASSRLSHQGVGTEAFF,TGTGCCAGCAGCCGTCTGAGTCATCAAGGGGTCGGCACTGAAGCTTTCTTT
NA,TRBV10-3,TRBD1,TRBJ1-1,CAISPRDRKMNTEAFF,TGTGCCATCAGCCCCCGGGACAGGAAAATGAACACTGAAGCTTTCTTT
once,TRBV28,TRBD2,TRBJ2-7,CAGKCVAGGPSSYEQYF,TGTGCCGGGAAGTGTGTAGCGGGGGGGCCGAGCTCCTACGAGCAGTACTTC
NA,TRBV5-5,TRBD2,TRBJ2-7,CASSLSGGRFSSYEQYF,TGTGCCAGCAGCTTAAGCGGGGGGCGATTCAGCTCCTACGAGCAGTACTTC
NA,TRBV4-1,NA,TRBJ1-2,CASSQDGYNYGYTF,TGCGCCAGCAGCCAAGACGGGTATAACTATGGCTACACCTTC
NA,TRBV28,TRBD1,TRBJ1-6,CASTGQANSPLHF,TGTGCCAGCACAGGACAGGCTAATTCACCCCTCCACTTT
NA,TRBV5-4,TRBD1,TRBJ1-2,CASSSRDRDYYGYTF,TGTGCCAGCAGCTCGCGGGACAGGGATTATTATGGCTACACCTTC
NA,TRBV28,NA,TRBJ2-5,CASSFQGRETQYF,TGTGCCAGCAGTTTTCAGGGTCGAGAGACCCAGTACTTC
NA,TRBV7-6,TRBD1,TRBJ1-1,CASSLAVGDRRTEAFF,TGTGCCAGCAGCTTAGCCGTGGGGGACAGGCGCACTGAAGCTTTCTTT
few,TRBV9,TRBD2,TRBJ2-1,CASSPREGFNEQFF,TGTGCCAGCAGCCCGAGGGAGGGGTTCAATGAGCAGTTCTTC
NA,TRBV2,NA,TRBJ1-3,CASRGTDTHKPSSGNTIYF,TGTGCCAGCAGAGGGACGGACACCCACAAACCTAGCTCTGGAAACACCATATATTTT
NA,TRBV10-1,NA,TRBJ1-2,CASSSLIDRPVDYGYTF,TGCGCCAGCAGTTCCCTAATAGACAGGCCGGTGGACTATGGCTACACCTTC
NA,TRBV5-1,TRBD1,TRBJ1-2,CASSLEVRGNYGYTF,TGCGCCAGCAGCTTGGAGGTCAGGGGGAACTATGGCTACACCTTC
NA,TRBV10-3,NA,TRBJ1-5,CAISEVKADNQPQHF,TGTGCCATCAGTGAGGTTAAGGCCGACAATCAGCCCCAGCATTTT